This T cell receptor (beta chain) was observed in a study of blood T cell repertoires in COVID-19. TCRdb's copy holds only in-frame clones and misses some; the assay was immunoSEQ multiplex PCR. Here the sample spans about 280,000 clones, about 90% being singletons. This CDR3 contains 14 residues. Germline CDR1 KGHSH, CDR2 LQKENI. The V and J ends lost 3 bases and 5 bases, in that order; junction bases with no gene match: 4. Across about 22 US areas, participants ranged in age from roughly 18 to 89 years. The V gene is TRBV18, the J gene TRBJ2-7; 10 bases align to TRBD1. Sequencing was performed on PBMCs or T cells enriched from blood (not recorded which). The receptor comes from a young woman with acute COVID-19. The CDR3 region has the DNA TGTGCCAGCTCACCGGTCGGGACAGGGGACGAGCAGTACTTC. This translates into CASSPVGTGDEQYF.